The 27 T cell receptor beta chains given below trace back to one sample, sequenced in a study of neurological immune-mediated disorders (dated by TCRdb to about 2019). To prepare the library, 5' RACE was applied. TCRdb lists the instrument as Illumina HiSeq 2500. TCRdb reprocessed the public reads (quality trimming at Q25 with fastp, clone calling with MiXCR) and kept in-frame beta chains. Every entry covers one CDR3 protein and lists the most common genes and DNA from its rows. This sample has tens of thousands of distinct CDR3 sequences in its table, and roughly 24% of those were observed once. The ten largest account for approximately 23% of the sample. Source material: PBMCs. The receptors shown here come from a woman in her 70s in good health.

The genes are TRBV5-8 and TRBJ2-5; D unclear. V was clipped by 4 bases and J by 3 bases, with 10 bases between them. The CDR3 is 13 residues long. The germline V gene has CDR1 SGHTS and CDR2 YDEGEE. This chain's CDR3 is CASSPDRKETQYF. As DNA, the CDR3 is TGTGCCAGCAGCCCCGACCGTAAAGAGACCCAGTACTTC.

V and J are TRBV7-2 and TRBJ2-2; D uncertain. V lost 1 base, J lost 7 bases, and 4 bases lay in between. Germline CDR1 and CDR2: SGHTA and FQGNSA. The CDR3 has 12 amino acids. CDR3 sequence reads: CASSLGVGELFF. In nucleotides, the CDR3 is TGTGCCAGCAGCTTAGGTGTCGGGGAGCTGTTTTTT.

This clonotype has ten or more counts. The V call is TRBV7-2, the J call TRBJ2-3, with 8 bases fitting TRBD2. The V gene's germline CDR1 is SGHTA and CDR2 FQGNSA. Trimming took 5 bases from V and 0 from J; bases not matched to a gene: 13. This CDR3 contains 18 residues. DNA of the CDR3: TGTGCCAGCAGCCGCGGCATAGCGGGGTTATTAAGCACAGATACGCAGTATTTT. It is translated as CASSRGIAGLLSTDTQYF.

This clonotype was seen at least ten times. The chain recombines TRBV10-2 with TRBJ1-6; D perhaps matches TRBD1 (5 bases). The V end lost 4 bases, the J end lost 4 bases, and 8 bases lay between the germline ends. Germline CDR1 and CDR2: WSHSY and SAAADI. This CDR3 contains 14 residues. The DNA of the CDR3 is TGCGCCAGCAGTGGGGACGGTTATAATTCACCCCTCCACTTT. Protein sequence: CASSGDGYNSPLHF.

Ten or more counts support this clonotype. CDR3 loop: CATATRGPTVSLSYEQYF. The CDR3 nucleotides read TGTGCCACGGCCACTAGGGGGCCTACAGTCTCTCTCTCCTACGAGCAGTACTTC. The gene calls are TRBV27 and TRBJ2-7, with TRBD1 identical over 7 bases. The CDR3 is 18 residues long. Per the germline V gene, CDR1 is MNHEY and CDR2 is SMNVEV (reference sequence). J lost 0 bases, V lost 10 bases, and 21 bases had no gene match.

This clonotype was detected many times. The rearrangement links TRBV10-3 to TRBJ2-5; maybe TRBD1 (6 bases). The CDR3 consists of 13 residues. Trimming left V 5 bases short and J 1 base short, with 8 bases between. Per germline, CDR1 ENHRY and CDR2 SYGVKD. The CDR3 DNA sequence: TGTGCCATCAGTCGACAGGTCCAAGAGACCCAGTACTTC. It codes for CAISRQVQETQYF.

The gene calls are TRBV28 and TRBJ1-2; D uncertain. Germline assignment: CDR1 MDHEN and CDR2 SYDVKM. CDR3 length equals 12 residues. Trimming removed 6 bases from V and 3 bases from J, with 8 bases in between. The CDR3 bases are TGTGCCAGCAGCCTTAGGGACTATGGCTACACCTTC. It is translated as CASSLRDYGYTF.

In its sample, this clonotype was seen a few times. The rearrangement links TRBV28 to TRBJ2-1; the D is unclear. The CDR3 sequence is 13 residues long. Germline CDR1 reads MDHEN; CDR2 reads SYDVKM. The V and J ends lost 6 bases and 4 bases respectively, with 10 bases between them. CDR3 in DNA: TGTGCCAGCAGCCCCGACCAGTACAATGAGCAGTTCTTC. This translates into CASSPDQYNEQFF.

This clonotype was seen only a few times. The chain employs TRBV20-1 and TRBJ2-7; no clear D. Trimming stripped 3 bases from V and 4 bases from J, with 10 bases between. Looked up from germline, CDR1 is DFQATT and CDR2 is SNEGSKA (reference sequence). The CDR3 totals 12 residues. CDR3 coding DNA: TGCAGTGCTAGTCGATCAGGTTACGAGCAGTACTTC. The encoded protein is CSASRSGYEQYF.

The gene calls are TRBV6-2 or TRBV6-3 and TRBJ2-1; TRBD2 matches at 8 bases. After removal of 4 bases from V and 5 bases from J, the junction contained 13 bases not matched to a gene. The CDR3 covers 17 residues. CDR1 MNHEY and CDR2 SVGEGT come from the germline V gene. CDR3 bases: TGTGCCAGCAGTTCTCGTGAGCGGGGGTCTTTGGACAATGAGCAGTTCTTC. Its translation is CASSSRERGSLDNEQFF.

In its sample, this clonotype was seen many times. The rearrangement uses TRBV7-3 and TRBJ1-1; D may be TRBD1 (5 bases). This CDR3 is built from 14 residues. Trimming pared 5 bases from V and 0 bases from J, leaving 10 bases between. The germline V gene has CDR1 SGHTA and CDR2 FQGTGA. CDR3 loop: CASSQGRLNTEAFF. The CDR3 bases are TGTGCCAGCAGCCAGGGACGGCTGAACACTGAAGCTTTCTTT.

The CDR3 region has the DNA TGCAGTGCTAGTACAGGGGGGGGTTCCTACAATGAGCAGTTCTTC. Its protein product is CSASTGGGSYNEQFF. V and J are TRBV20-1 and TRBJ2-1; TRBD1 might be the D (8 bases). Germline V gene data show CDR1 as DFQATT and CDR2 as SNEGSKA (reference sequence). V was shortened by 3 bases and J by 1 base, with 13 bases between the two germline ends. CDR3 length: 15 residues.

This clonotype appeared a few times. This chain joins TRBV12-3 or TRBV12-4 and TRBJ1-1; 7 bases align to TRBD1. After removal of 7 bases from V and 0 bases from J, the junction contained 5 bases not matched to a gene. This CDR3 spans 14 amino acids. The DNA of the CDR3 is TGTGCCAGCACCTTGGGACAGCTGAACACTGAAGCTTTCTTT. Translating gives CASTLGQLNTEAFF.

This clonotype was counted at least ten times. V is TRBV20-1 and J is TRBJ1-4; tentative D call: TRBD1 (5 bases). CDR1 is DFQATT, CDR2 SNEGSKA, per germline (reference sequence). The CDR3 is 14 amino acids. Trimming cost V 5 bases and J 7 bases, with 17 bases left between them. CDR3 nucleotides: TGCAGTGCTCCCATTACCCCGGGGGGTGAAAAACTGTTTTTT. It encodes CSAPITPGGEKLFF.

This chain joins TRBV28 and TRBJ2-5; 14 positions agree with TRBD2. Germline CDR1 MDHEN, CDR2 SYDVKM. The junction had 6 bases not matched to a gene; V was cut back by 8 bases and J by 1 base. This CDR3 contains 16 residues. The CDR3 spells CASQSGTSGGQETQYF. The CDR3 region has the DNA TGTGCCAGCCAGTCCGGGACTAGCGGGGGCCAAGAGACCCAGTACTTC.

This clonotype was observed many times. This sequence joins TRBV20-1 and TRBJ2-1; a possible D gene is TRBD2 (6 bases). Trimming stripped 3 bases from V and 10 bases from J, with 31 bases between. CDR1 is DFQATT, CDR2 SNEGSKA, per germline (reference sequence). This CDR3 is built from 18 residues. CDR3 sequence reads: CSASGTPGTRIVVREQFF. The CDR3 nucleotides read TGCAGTGCTAGTGGGACCCCCGGGACTCGGATCGTGGTTCGGGAGCAGTTCTTC.

The genes are TRBV7-2 and TRBJ2-1, with 9 bases fitting TRBD2. With V trimmed by 0 bases and J by 4 bases, 1 base remained unmatched. The CDR3 has 15 amino acids. CDR1 SGHTA and CDR2 FQGNSA come from the germline V gene. The DNA of the CDR3 is TGTGCCAGCAGCTTAGCGGGACTAGCATACAATGAGCAGTTCTTC. Translation gives CASSLAGLAYNEQFF.

This clonotype was seen many times. The CDR3 nucleotides are TGTGCCAGCAGCCAATACCGGGACAGGGACACAGATACGCAGTATTTT. Protein: CASSQYRDRDTDTQYF. The V and J genes are TRBV12-3 or TRBV12-4 and TRBJ2-3; the match to TRBD1 covers 9 bases. CDR3 size: 16 residues. V trimming: 6 bases; J trimming: 2 bases; junction bases outside the gene matches: 9.

In its sample, this clonotype was seen many times. J is TRBJ1-5 and V is TRBV20-1, with D possibly TRBD1 on 6 matching bases. The CDR3 is 16 residues long. Germline lookup yields CDR1 DFQATT and CDR2 SNEGSKA (reference sequence). V gave up 2 bases and J gave up 2 bases, with 16 bases separating them. Here the CDR3 reads CSARPWGALGNQPQHF. The CDR3 DNA reads TGCAGTGCTAGACCCTGGGGGGCGCTGGGCAATCAGCCCCAGCATTTT.

This clonotype was counted at least ten times. This chain uses TRBV28 with TRBJ1-5; D is uncertain. Germline-derived CDR1 and CDR2 are MDHEN and SYDVKM. The CDR3 sequence is 15 residues long. V was clipped by 6 bases and J by 0 bases, with 12 bases between them. CDR3 amino acids: CASRVRENSNQPQHF. DNA of the CDR3: TGTGCCAGCAGGGTCAGAGAAAATAGCAATCAGCCCCAGCATTTT.

The CDR3 DNA reads TGTGCCAGCAGCTTAGGGGCGGGCCCAGGTCAGCCCCAGCATTTT. This codes for CASSLGAGPGQPQHF. The chain has TRBV5-4 and TRBJ1-5, with TRBD1 as a possible D gene (5 bases). Germline V lookup: CDR1 SGHNT, CDR2 YYREEE (reference sequence). The CDR3 extends over 15 amino acids. The ends were cut back, 2 bases at V and 6 bases at J, with 15 bases in the middle. Based on the CDR3 plus reference TRBV5-4 and TRBJ1-5, the full variable domain is ETGVTQSPTHLIKTRGQQVTLRCSSQSGHNTVSWYQQALGQGPQFIFQYYREEENGRGNFPPRFSGLQFPNYSSELNVNALELDDSALYLCASSLGAGPGQPQHFGDGTRLSIL.

Many counts were recorded for this clonotype. The J gene is TRBJ2-3, the V gene TRBV5-5; no definite D call. CDR3 length equals 15 residues. In germline, CDR1 is SGHKS, CDR2 YYEKEE (reference sequence). The V and J ends lost 4 bases and 0 bases respectively, with 12 bases between them. The CDR3 is CASSLLPGSTDTQYF. The DNA of the CDR3 is TGTGCCAGCAGCCTCCTCCCTGGGAGCACAGATACGCAGTATTTT.

The chain links TRBV20-1 to TRBJ2-3; D might be TRBD1 (6 bases). CDR1 and CDR2 (germline): DFQATT, SNEGSKA (reference sequence). The CDR3 contains 16 residues. The V and J ends lost 6 bases and 2 bases respectively, with 21 bases between them. The CDR3 reads CSAKTRGGFYTDTQYF. CDR3 coding DNA: TGCAGTGCCAAAACCAGGGGCGGTTTTTACACAGATACGCAGTATTTT.

This clonotype was observed a few times. The V and J genes are TRBV7-9 and TRBJ2-7; no definite D call. This CDR3 has 12 residues. Per the germline V gene, CDR1 is SEHNR and CDR2 is FQNEAQ (reference sequence). The V gene lost 5 bases and the J gene lost 5 bases, with 10 bases spanning the gap. CDR3 sequence: CASSPGIDEQYF. DNA of the CDR3: TGTGCCAGCAGCCCCGGTATAGACGAGCAGTACTTC.

The chain links TRBV5-1 to TRBJ1-2; a weak D match, TRBD1 (5 bases). V lost 2 bases and J lost 8, with 13 bases in between. Germline CDR1 reads SGHRS; CDR2 reads YFSETQ. The CDR3 totals 13 residues. The CDR3 DNA follows: TGCGCCAGCAGCTTTGGGGCAGGCCTGGGCTACACCTTC. Translating it yields CASSFGAGLGYTF.

This clonotype was seen a few times. The chain employs TRBV20-1 and TRBJ2-1, with D possibly matching TRBD1 (5 bases). The CDR3 is made up of 14 amino acids. Trimming stripped 6 bases from V and 5 bases from J, with 17 bases between. Germline V gene lookup returns CDR1 DFQATT and CDR2 SNEGSKA (reference sequence). The CDR3 reads CSAQTAGHHNEQFF. The DNA of the CDR3 is TGCAGTGCCCAGACCGCAGGACATCACAATGAGCAGTTCTTC.

This rearrangement joins TRBV7-2 to TRBJ2-1, with 11 bases matching TRBD1. The CDR3 totals 16 residues. J was trimmed by 6 bases and V by 5 bases; bases with no gene match: 9. Per the germline V gene, CDR1 is SGHTA and CDR2 is FQGNSA. The CDR3, as DNA: TGTGCCAGCAGCCTCAACGCCGGGACAGGGGGCAATGAGCAGTTCTTC. Amino acid sequence: CASSLNAGTGGNEQFF.